These 29 T cell receptor beta chains came from one sample sequenced in a study of cytomegalovirus exposure and HLA in healthy donors (dated by TCRdb to the late 2010s). Library method: the immunoSEQ multiplex PCR assay. A mixture of 60 forward primers for TCR Vbeta segments and 13 reverse primers for TCR Jbeta segments was used in the multiplex PCR. Not all clones reach the TCRdb copy of this immuneACCESS table, which keeps in-frame sequences only. Checked studies attribute under half of the gap to unresolved V genes and leave the rest unexplained. The sample table gives more than 110,000 clones. Less than 3% of the sample is taken by the ten largest. Sequenced: PBMCs. These receptor sequences come from a man between 40 and 49 years old in good health and CMV-seronegative.

The chain employs TRBV7-2 and TRBJ1-1; D possibly corresponds to TRBD1 (5 bases). V shed 5 bases and J shed 5 bases, with 18 bases lying between them. Germline V gives CDR1 SGHTA, CDR2 FQGNSA. This CDR3 comprises 15 residues. The CDR3 protein is CASSPQVRVGTEAFF. CDR3 coding DNA: TGTGCCAGCAGCCCACAGGTCCGGGTAGGGACTGAAGCTTTCTTT.

The chain joins TRBV6-5 to TRBJ1-1; D may be TRBD1 (5 bases). Germline V CDR1 and CDR2: MNHEY, SVGAGI. The V end lost 7 bases, the J end lost 3 bases, and 15 bases lay between the germline ends. The CDR3 loop spans 14 amino acids. CDR3 amino acids: CASTLGGEDTEAFF. DNA for the CDR3: TGTGCCAGCACCCTCGGGGGTGAGGACACTGAAGCTTTCTTT.

The V call is TRBV19, the J call TRBJ1-2; 10 bases align to TRBD1. The CDR3 is 15 residues long. The V gene's germline CDR1 is LNHDA and CDR2 SQIVND (reference sequence). V shed 3 bases, J shed 9 bases, and the junction held 10 bases outside the gene matches. The CDR3 region has the DNA TGTGCCAGTAGTATCGAAACCGGGACAGGGGTACGCTACACCTTC. Translating gives CASSIETGTGVRYTF.

The V call is TRBV7-2, the J call TRBJ2-3; 8 nucleotides match TRBD2. The germline V gene encodes CDR1 SGHTA and CDR2 FQGNSA. V gave up 11 bases and J gave up 2 bases; unmatched junction bases: 9. The CDR3 runs 14 residues. The CDR3 region is CASRGGTVTDTQYF. CDR3 nucleotide sequence: TGTGCCTCACGGGGGGGGACCGTCACAGATACGCAGTATTTT.

V usage is TRBV7-8 and J usage is TRBJ1-1; no firm D call. Germline CDR1 is SGHVS and CDR2 is FQNEAQ. The V end lost 3 bases, the J end lost 1 base, and 9 bases lay between the germline ends. This CDR3 contains 14 residues. The CDR3 sequence is CASSFSVSNTEAFF. The CDR3 bases are TGTGCCAGCAGCTTTTCCGTTTCGAACACTGAAGCTTTCTTT.

The V call is TRBV5-1, the J call TRBJ2-3; 8 nucleotides align to TRBD2. The CDR3 contains 13 residues. J was trimmed by 6 bases and V by 0 bases; bases with no gene match: 0. Germline loops: CDR1 SGHRS, CDR2 YFSETQ. The CDR3 bases are TGCGCCAGCAGCTTGGGGACTAGCGATACGCAGTATTTT. Its translation: CASSLGTSDTQYF.

Notes on this clone: Mismatch with germline at one junction end may stem from a read error. V gene TRBV28 combines with J gene TRBJ2-7; the D gene is possibly TRBD1 (6 bases). The CDR3 is made up of 14 amino acids. CDR1 and CDR2 from the germline V gene are MDHEN and SYDVKM. The CDR3 protein is CASSPPGTPFWVHF. The DNA of the CDR3 is TGTGCCAGCAGTCCACCTGGGACACCTTTTTGGGTGCACTTC.

CDR3 nucleotides: TGCAGCGTATCAGGGGGCTCAGACACCATATATTTT. Translated: CSVSGGSDTIYF. J is TRBJ1-3 and V is TRBV29-1, with 8 bases fitting TRBD1. V lost 6 bases and J lost 8; bases outside the gene matches: 6. Germline CDR1 is SQVTM and CDR2 is ANQGSEA. The CDR3 contains 12 residues.

In regard to this clone: This CDR3 is also generated by other DNA sequences in the sample. V usage is TRBV6-5 and J usage is TRBJ1-3; maybe TRBD1 (6 bases). From germline, CDR1 is MNHEY and CDR2 SVGAGI. This CDR3 has 14 amino acids. Trimming took off 7 bases at V and 4 bases at J, with 14 bases between the two ends. The CDR3 spells CASTGAVQGNTIYF. The DNA of the CDR3 is TGTGCCAGCACAGGGGCCGTACAAGGAAACACCATATATTTT.

The chain has TRBV18 and TRBJ2-1, with TRBD2 identical over 11 bases. The CDR3 runs 15 residues. The germline gives CDR1 KGHSH, CDR2 LQKENI. The V and J ends lost 2 bases and 9 bases, in that order; junction bases with no gene match: 6. The CDR3 nucleotides are TGTGCCAGCTCACCATCTAGCGGGGGGCGGGGTGAGCAGTTCTTC. It encodes CASSPSSGGRGEQFF.

This chain joins TRBV28 and TRBJ1-4, with D possibly matching TRBD1 (5 bases). Germline V lookup: CDR1 MDHEN, CDR2 SYDVKM. V lost 6 bases to trimming and J lost 7 bases, with 15 bases between them. This CDR3 has 14 amino acids. CDR3 amino acids: CASSLRGLTEKLFF. The CDR3 bases are TGTGCCAGCAGCTTAAGGGGACTCACTGAAAAACTGTTTTTT.

V gene TRBV9 combines with J gene TRBJ1-6; maybe TRBD1 (5 bases). Trimming removed 0 bases from V and 7 bases from J, with 14 bases in between. Germline loops: CDR1 SGDLS, CDR2 YYNGEE. The CDR3 covers 16 residues. DNA of the CDR3: TGTGCCAGCAGCGTAGACCCGGGGGTGGAGAATTCACCCCTCCACTTT. Translating it yields CASSVDPGVENSPLHF.

The J gene is TRBJ2-5, the V gene TRBV7-2; 11 bases line up with TRBD2. Germline V gene lookup returns CDR1 SGHTA and CDR2 FQGNSA. The CDR3 has 17 residues. With 2 bases clipped from V and 5 bases from J, the junction kept 10 bases outside the gene matches. The CDR3 sequence is CASSLRGSGGAWETQYF. For the CDR3, the DNA is TGTGCCAGCAGCTTAAGAGGTAGCGGGGGGGCCTGGGAGACCCAGTACTTC. The full variable domain, completed using reference TRBV7-2 and TRBJ2-5, is GAGVSQSPSNKVTEKGKDVELRCDPISGHTALYWYRQSLGQGLEFLIYFQGNSAPDKSGLPSDRFSAERTGGSVSTLTIQRTQQEDSAVYLCASSLRGSGGAWETQYFGPGTRLLVL.

This chain uses TRBV9 with TRBJ2-1; D possibly corresponds to TRBD2 (5 bases). This CDR3 comprises 16 residues. The V end lost 3 bases, the J end lost 0 bases, and 13 bases lay between the germline ends. Germline V gives CDR1 SGDLS, CDR2 YYNGEE. DNA for the CDR3: TGTGCCAGCAGCGCCTCTCTAGGGAGCTCCTACAATGAGCAGTTCTTC. It translates to CASSASLGSSYNEQFF.

The genes are TRBV6-8 and TRBJ2-7; TRBD1 might be the D (5 bases). This CDR3 has 16 residues. Per the germline V gene, CDR1 is MNHGY and CDR2 is SAAAGT. V was pared by 0 bases and J by 4 bases, with 16 bases between. The CDR3 region is CASSYSTHRSRYEQYF. The CDR3 region has the DNA TGTGCCAGCAGTTACTCGACCCACAGGTCACGATACGAGCAGTACTTC.

This chain connects TRBV4-3 to TRBJ2-2; 12 positions agree with TRBD2. After removal of 3 bases from V and 5 bases from J, the junction contained 10 bases not matched to a gene. CDR1 and CDR2 (germline): LGHNA, YSLEER. This CDR3 has 18 amino acids. The chain's CDR3 is CASSQRVLGTSGTGELFF. In DNA form, the CDR3 reads TGCGCCAGCAGCCAGCGGGTTTTAGGGACTAGCGGGACCGGGGAGCTGTTTTTT.

The CDR3 protein is CASSSTGNSPLHF. CDR3 nucleotide sequence: TGTGCCAGCAGCTCGACAGGTAATTCACCCCTCCACTTT. The chain couples TRBV21-1 to TRBJ1-6; TRBD1, the D gene given by the table, was not confirmed from the DNA. TRBV21-1 is a pseudogene. This CDR3 has 13 residues.

This chain uses TRBV11-2 with TRBJ2-3; 11 bases agree with TRBD2. The CDR3 is made up of 19 amino acids. The V gene end was trimmed by 4 bases and the J gene end by 3 bases; junction bases not matched to a gene: 15. CDR1 is SGHAT and CDR2 is FQNNGV in the germline V gene. The CDR3: CASSSGASGGFRVTDTQYF. The CDR3 DNA follows: TGTGCCAGCAGCTCCGGAGCTAGCGGGGGGTTTAGAGTTACAGATACGCAGTATTTT.

The rearrangement links TRBV7-2 to TRBJ2-3, with D perhaps TRBD2 (5 bases). There are 17 residues in the CDR3. Germline V gene sequence: CDR1 SGHTA, CDR2 FQGNSA. V was pared by 2 bases and J by 7 bases, with 22 bases between. CDR3 loop: CASSLLNMRARGNTQYF. The CDR3 bases are TGTGCCAGCAGCTTATTAAACATGAGGGCGCGCGGAAATACGCAGTATTTT.

V usage is TRBV7-2 and J usage is TRBJ2-7; 11 bases map to TRBD1. The CDR3 consists of 15 residues. The J segment lost 6 bases and the V segment lost 5 bases, leaving 9 bases of the junction unmatched. Germline V gene sequence: CDR1 SGHTA, CDR2 FQGNSA. CDR3 protein: CASSPDRDRGGEQYF. CDR3 sequence (DNA): TGTGCCAGCAGCCCGGACCGGGACAGGGGGGGCGAGCAGTACTTC.

The genes are TRBV28 and TRBJ1-4; 7 bases align to TRBD1. V was pared by 6 bases and J by 5 bases, with 9 bases of the junction left unmatched. From germline, CDR1 is MDHEN and CDR2 SYDVKM. This CDR3 contains 15 residues. In DNA form, the CDR3 reads TGTGCCAGCAGCTCCCCGGGACAGCCAAATGAAAAACTGTTTTTT. The encoded protein is CASSSPGQPNEKLFF.

This chain uses TRBV7-9 with TRBJ1-1, with D perhaps matching TRBD1 (6 bases). The V end was cut by 5 bases, the J end by 3 bases, with 19 bases between. This CDR3 spans 16 amino acids. Looked up from germline, CDR1 is SEHNR and CDR2 is FQNEAQ (reference sequence). CDR3 region: CASSLRQASLDTEAFF. In DNA form, the CDR3 reads TGTGCCAGCAGCCTGAGACAGGCGAGCTTGGACACTGAAGCTTTCTTT.

This chain joins TRBV7-6 and TRBJ2-7, with TRBD1 identical over 8 bases. Germline V gene sequence: CDR1 SGHVS, CDR2 FNYEAQ. This CDR3 contains 15 residues. J lost 2 bases, V lost 1 base, and 4 bases had no gene match. CDR3 DNA sequence: TGTGCCAGCAGCTTAGGACAGGGGCCGACCTACGAGCAGTACTTC. Amino acids: CASSLGQGPTYEQYF.

The rearrangement joins TRBV5-1 to TRBJ1-4, with D perhaps TRBD1 (6 bases). CDR3 size: 14 residues. Deletions cut 4 bases from V and 4 bases from J, with 11 bases between. Germline V gives CDR1 SGHRS, CDR2 YFSETQ. The CDR3 spells CASSEGVHNEKLFF. CDR3 nucleotide sequence: TGCGCCAGCAGCGAGGGGGTTCATAATGAAAAACTGTTTTTT.

This sequence joins TRBV9 and TRBJ1-4, with D possibly TRBD1 on 5 matching bases. Germline assignment: CDR1 SGDLS and CDR2 YYNGEE. The germline V and J ends were trimmed by 0 bases and 6 bases, with 9 bases remaining between them. This CDR3 has 14 residues. The CDR3 spells CASSVGTSDEKLFF. The CDR3 nucleotides are TGTGCCAGCAGCGTAGGGACAAGTGATGAAAAACTGTTTTTT.

The CDR3 DNA follows: TGTGCCAGCAGCACGGGACAGGACTACTCTGGAAACACCATATATTTT. Translating it yields CASSTGQDYSGNTIYF. V is TRBV5-8 and J is TRBJ1-3; 8 bases are shared with TRBD1. The CDR3 is 16 residues long. Germline V gene sequence: CDR1 SGHTS, CDR2 YDEGEE. Trimming took 4 bases from V and 0 from J; bases not matched to a gene: 6.

The rearrangement uses TRBV19 and TRBJ2-2; 9 bases align to TRBD2. Germline-derived CDR1 and CDR2 are LNHDA and SQIVND (reference sequence). CDR3 length equals 14 residues. J was trimmed by 4 bases and V by 6 bases; bases with no gene match: 3. This CDR3 reads CASRDSGGTGELFF. The CDR3 DNA reads TGTGCCAGTAGGGATAGCGGGGGCACCGGGGAGCTGTTTTTT.

V gene TRBV19 combines with J gene TRBJ1-6; perhaps TRBD1 as D (6 bases). The CDR3 covers 15 residues. Per germline, CDR1 LNHDA and CDR2 SQIVND (reference sequence). The germline V and J ends were trimmed by 4 bases and 7 bases, with 14 bases remaining between them. CDR3 sequence (DNA): TGTGCCAGTAGTAACACAGGGAAAAAGAATTCACCCCTCCACTTT. It encodes CASSNTGKKNSPLHF.

V usage is TRBV7-9 and J usage is TRBJ1-6; D is unclear. The V and J ends lost 5 bases and 6 bases respectively, with 11 bases between them. The V gene's germline CDR1 is SEHNR and CDR2 FQNEAQ (reference sequence). This CDR3 comprises 14 residues. DNA of the CDR3: TGTGCCAGCAGCGGGCAGGTTCTTAATTCACCCCTCCACTTT. Amino acid sequence: CASSGQVLNSPLHF.